This entry lists 4 T cell receptor beta chains sequenced from one sample in a study of OX40 agonist ivuxolimab in advanced cancers. Using immunoSEQ multiplex PCR, the repertoire was profiled, and TCRdb retains in-frame clones only, with some absent. The sample lists approximately 60,000 clones; over 80% were seen once. This sample comprised CD4+ or CD8+ T cells sorted from blood, obtained in a trial of the OX40 agonist ivuxolimab. All receptors come from an adult with an advanced solid tumor such as melanoma, head and neck, liver or kidney cancer.

V is TRBV7-2 and J is TRBJ2-7; D unclear. Trimming pared 3 bases from V and 2 bases from J, leaving 8 bases between. Germline CDR1 SGHTA, CDR2 FQGNSA. The CDR3 totals 13 residues. CDR3 amino acids: CASSLSATYEQYF. CDR3 coding DNA: TGTGCCAGCAGCTTGTCTGCTACCTACGAGCAGTACTTC.

CDR3 residues: CASSPRGQGGSYEQYF. CDR3 in DNA: TGTGCCAGTAGTCCTCGTGGACAGGGAGGCTCCTACGAGCAGTACTTC. The chain is built from TRBV19 and TRBJ2-5; TRBD1 matches at 8 bases. With the DNA end fitting TRBJ2-7 better, the J assignment may be wrong. The CDR3 is 16 residues long. Germline V gene lookup returns CDR1 LNHDA and CDR2 SQIVND (reference sequence).

The CDR3 is CAIRGGWEDTQYF. The CDR3, as DNA: TGTGCCATTAGGGGAGGGTGGGAAGATACGCAGTATTTT. The rearrangement uses TRBV10-3 and TRBJ2-3, with TRBD2 matching over 7 bases. J was trimmed by 5 bases and V by 9 bases; bases with no gene match: 8. Germline V gene sequence: CDR1 ENHRY, CDR2 SYGVKD. This CDR3 is 13 amino acids long.

The chain couples TRBV9 to TRBJ1-2; TRBD1 aligns across 11 bases. CDR1 and CDR2 from the germline V gene are SGDLS and YYNGEE. V trimming: 3 bases; J trimming: 8 bases; junction bases outside the gene matches: 15. This CDR3 comprises 17 residues. The DNA of the CDR3 is TGTGCCAGCAGCGCCCGGACAGGGGGCGCTTCATCTAGCGGCTACACCTTC. Protein product: CASSARTGGASSSGYTF.